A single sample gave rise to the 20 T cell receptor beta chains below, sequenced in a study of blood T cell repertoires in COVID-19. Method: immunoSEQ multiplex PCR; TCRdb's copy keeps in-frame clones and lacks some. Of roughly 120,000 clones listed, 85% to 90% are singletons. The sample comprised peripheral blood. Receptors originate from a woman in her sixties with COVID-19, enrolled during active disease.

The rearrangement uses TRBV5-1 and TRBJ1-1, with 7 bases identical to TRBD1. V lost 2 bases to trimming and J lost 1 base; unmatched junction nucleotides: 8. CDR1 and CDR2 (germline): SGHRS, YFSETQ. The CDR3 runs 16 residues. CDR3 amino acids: CASSLDIAGGNTEAFF. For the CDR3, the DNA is TGCGCCAGCAGCTTAGACATAGCAGGGGGGAACACTGAAGCTTTCTTT.

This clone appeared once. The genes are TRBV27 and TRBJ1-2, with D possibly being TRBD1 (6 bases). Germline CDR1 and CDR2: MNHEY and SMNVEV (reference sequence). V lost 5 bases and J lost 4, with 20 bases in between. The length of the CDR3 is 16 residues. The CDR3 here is CASSPLKDTGPYGYTF. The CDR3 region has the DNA TGTGCCAGCAGTCCCCTAAAAGATACAGGGCCCTATGGCTACACCTTC.

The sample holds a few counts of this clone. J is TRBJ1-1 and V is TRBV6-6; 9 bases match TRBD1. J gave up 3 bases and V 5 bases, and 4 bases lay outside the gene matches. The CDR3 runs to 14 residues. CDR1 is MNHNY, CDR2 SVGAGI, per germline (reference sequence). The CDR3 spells CASSAQGADTEAFF. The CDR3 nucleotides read TGTGCCAGCAGTGCACAGGGGGCAGACACTGAAGCTTTCTTT.

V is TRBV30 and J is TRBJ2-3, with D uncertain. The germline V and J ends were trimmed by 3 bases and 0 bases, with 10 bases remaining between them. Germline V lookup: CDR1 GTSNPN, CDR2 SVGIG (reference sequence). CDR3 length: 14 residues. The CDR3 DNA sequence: TGTGCCTGGAGCTATTCTACTAGCACAGATACGCAGTATTTT. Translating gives CAWSYSTSTDTQYF.

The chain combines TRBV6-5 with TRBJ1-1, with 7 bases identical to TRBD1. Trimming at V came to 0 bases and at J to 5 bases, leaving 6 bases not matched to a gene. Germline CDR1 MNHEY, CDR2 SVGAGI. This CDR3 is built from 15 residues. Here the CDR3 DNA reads TGTGCCAGCAGTTACTCGGTAGGGGGCAAGACTGAAGCTTTCTTT. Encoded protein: CASSYSVGGKTEAFF.

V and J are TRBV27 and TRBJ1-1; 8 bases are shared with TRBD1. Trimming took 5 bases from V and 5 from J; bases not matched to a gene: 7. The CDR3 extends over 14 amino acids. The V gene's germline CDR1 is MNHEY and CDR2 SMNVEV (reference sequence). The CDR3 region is CASSPQGVVTEAFF. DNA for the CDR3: TGTGCCAGCAGTCCACAGGGGGTGGTAACTGAAGCTTTCTTT.

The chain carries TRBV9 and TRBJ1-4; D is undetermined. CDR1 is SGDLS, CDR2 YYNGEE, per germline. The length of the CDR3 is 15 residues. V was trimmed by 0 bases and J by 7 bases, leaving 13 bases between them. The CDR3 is CASSVGREGGEKLFF. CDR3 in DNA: TGTGCCAGCAGCGTAGGGAGGGAGGGCGGTGAAAAACTGTTTTTT.

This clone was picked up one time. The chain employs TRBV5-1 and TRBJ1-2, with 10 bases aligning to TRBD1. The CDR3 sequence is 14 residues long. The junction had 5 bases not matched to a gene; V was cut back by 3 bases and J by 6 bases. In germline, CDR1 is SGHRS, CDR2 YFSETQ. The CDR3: CASSSMTGGHGYTF. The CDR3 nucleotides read TGCGCCAGCAGCTCGATGACAGGGGGCCATGGCTACACCTTC.

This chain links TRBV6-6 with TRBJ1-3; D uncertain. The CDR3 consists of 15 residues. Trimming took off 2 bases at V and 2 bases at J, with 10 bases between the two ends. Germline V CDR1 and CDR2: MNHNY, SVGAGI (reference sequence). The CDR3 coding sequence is TGTGCCAGCAGTTACCCCGGGAGGGCTGGAAACACCATATATTTT. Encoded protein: CASSYPGRAGNTIYF.

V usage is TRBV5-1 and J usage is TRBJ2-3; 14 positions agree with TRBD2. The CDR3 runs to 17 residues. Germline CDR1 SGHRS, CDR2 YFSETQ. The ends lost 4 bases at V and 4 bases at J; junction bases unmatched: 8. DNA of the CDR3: TGCGCCAGCAGCCGGATGACTAGCGGGGGGGCCTCAGATACGCAGTATTTT. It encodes CASSRMTSGGASDTQYF.

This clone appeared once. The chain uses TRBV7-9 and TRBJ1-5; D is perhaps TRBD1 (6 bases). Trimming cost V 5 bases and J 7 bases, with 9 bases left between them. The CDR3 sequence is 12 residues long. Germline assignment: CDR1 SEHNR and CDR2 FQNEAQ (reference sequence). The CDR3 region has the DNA TGTGCCAGCAGCCGACAGGACCAGCCCCAGCATTTT. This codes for CASSRQDQPQHF.

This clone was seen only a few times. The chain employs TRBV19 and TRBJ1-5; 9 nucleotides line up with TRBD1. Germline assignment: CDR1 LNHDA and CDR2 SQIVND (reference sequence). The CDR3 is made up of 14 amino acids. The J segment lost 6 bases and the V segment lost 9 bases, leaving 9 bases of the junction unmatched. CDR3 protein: CASSDRGGSQPQHF. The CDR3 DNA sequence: TGTGCCAGCTCAGACAGGGGGGGGAGTCAGCCCCAGCATTTT. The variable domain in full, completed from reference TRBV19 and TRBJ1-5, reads DGGITQSPKYLFRKEGQNVTLSCEQNLNHDAMYWYRQDPGQGLRLIYYSQIVNDFQKGDIAEGYSVSREKKESFPLTVTSAQKNPTAFYLCASSDRGGSQPQHFGDGTRLSIL.

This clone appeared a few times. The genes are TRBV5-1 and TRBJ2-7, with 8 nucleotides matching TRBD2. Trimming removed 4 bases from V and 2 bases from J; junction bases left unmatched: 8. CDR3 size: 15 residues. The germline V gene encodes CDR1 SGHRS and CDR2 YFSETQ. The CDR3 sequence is CASSPSIAGTYEQYF. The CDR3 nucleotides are TGCGCCAGCAGCCCCAGTATAGCGGGGACCTACGAGCAGTACTTC. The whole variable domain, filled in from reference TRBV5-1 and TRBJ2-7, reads KAGVTQTPRYLIKTRGQQVTLSCSPISGHRSVSWYQQTPGQGLQFLFEYFSETQRNKGNFPGRFSGRQFSNSRSEMNVSTLELGDSALYLCASSPSIAGTYEQYFGPGTRLTVT.

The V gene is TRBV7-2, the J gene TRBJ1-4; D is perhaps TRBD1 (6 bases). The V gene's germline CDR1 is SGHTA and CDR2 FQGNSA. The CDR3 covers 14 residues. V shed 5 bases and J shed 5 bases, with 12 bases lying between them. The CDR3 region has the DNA TGTGCCAGCAGCCACGGACAGCCGAATGAAAAACTGTTTTTT. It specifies CASSHGQPNEKLFF. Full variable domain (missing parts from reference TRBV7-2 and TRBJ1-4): GAGVSQSPSNKVTEKGKDVELRCDPISGHTALYWYRQSLGQGLEFLIYFQGNSAPDKSGLPSDRFSAERTGGSVSTLTIQRTQQEDSAVYLCASSHGQPNEKLFFGSGTQLSVL.

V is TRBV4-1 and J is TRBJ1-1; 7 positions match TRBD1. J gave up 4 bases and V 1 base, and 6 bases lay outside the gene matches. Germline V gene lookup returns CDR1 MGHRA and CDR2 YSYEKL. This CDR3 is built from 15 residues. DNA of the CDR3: TGCGCCAGCAGCCAAGGGACGGACAGGAGCACTGAAGCTTTCTTT. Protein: CASSQGTDRSTEAFF.

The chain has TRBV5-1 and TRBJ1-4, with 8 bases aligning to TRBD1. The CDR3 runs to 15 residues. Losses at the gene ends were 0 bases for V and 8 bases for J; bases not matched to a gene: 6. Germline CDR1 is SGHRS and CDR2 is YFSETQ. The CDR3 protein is CASSLAVQGDEKLFF. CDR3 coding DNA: TGCGCCAGCAGCTTGGCCGTACAGGGGGACGAAAAACTGTTTTTT.

CDR3 in amino acids: CASSPGRGRANYGYTF. The CDR3 nucleotides read TGTGCCAGCAGTCCGGGCAGGGGTAGGGCTAACTATGGCTACACCTTC. The chain recombines TRBV7-8 with TRBJ1-2; maybe TRBD1 (6 bases). Germline V lookup: CDR1 SGHVS, CDR2 FQNEAQ. V was cut by 6 bases and J by 0 bases, with 17 bases left in between. The CDR3 runs to 16 residues. The whole variable domain, filled in from reference TRBV7-8 and TRBJ1-2, reads GAGVSQSPRYKVAKRGQDVALRCDPISGHVSLFWYQQALGQGPEFLTYFQNEAQLDKSGLPSDRFFAERPEGSVSTLKIQRTQQEDSAVYLCASSPGRGRANYGYTFGSGTRLTVV.

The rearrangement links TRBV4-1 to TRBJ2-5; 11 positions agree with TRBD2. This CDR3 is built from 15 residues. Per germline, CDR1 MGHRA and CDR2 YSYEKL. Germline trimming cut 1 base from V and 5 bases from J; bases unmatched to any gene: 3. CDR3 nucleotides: TGCGCCAGCAGCCAAGTGGTAGCGGGGGGGGAGACCCAGTACTTC. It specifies CASSQVVAGGETQYF.

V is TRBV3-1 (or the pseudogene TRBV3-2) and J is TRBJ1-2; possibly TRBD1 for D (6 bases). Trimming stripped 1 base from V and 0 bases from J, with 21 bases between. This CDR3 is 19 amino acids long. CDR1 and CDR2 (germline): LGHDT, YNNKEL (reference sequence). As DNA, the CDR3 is TGTGCCAGCAGCCAAGTCGGCCTCCTTCCAGGGGTAGCTAACTATGGCTACACCTTC. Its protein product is CASSQVGLLPGVANYGYTF.

The DNA of the CDR3 is TGTGCCAGCAGCTTAGTCGGGGCAGGGGATGAGCAGTTCTTC. Protein: CASSLVGAGDEQFF. V usage is TRBV7-9 and J usage is TRBJ2-1; a possible D gene is TRBD1 (6 bases). There are 14 residues in the CDR3. Germline CDR1 and CDR2: SEHNR and FQNEAQ (reference sequence). The germline V and J ends were trimmed by 1 base and 8 bases, with 12 bases remaining between them.